This T cell receptor beta chain was identified in a study of T cells expressing NK-cell markers. For the study at large: All TCR beta repertoires analysed originated from sorted CD3+CD56+NKG2C+, CD3+CD56+NKG2C- and CD3+CD56-NKG2C+ T cells.

Germline V CDR1 and CDR2: DFQATT, SNEGSKA (reference sequence). There are 15 residues in the CDR3. TCRdb reprocessed the 5' RACE reads; each CDR3 protein has one entry and no DNA is given. This listing includes about 390,000 distinct CDR3 sequences. V gene TRBV20-1 combines with J gene TRBJ2-3; checking the TCRdb D call of TRBD2 is not possible without DNA. The TCR comes from a woman in her forties or fifties in good health. Sequenced: blood T cells: a sorted CD56 or NKG2C T cell subset, CD4+ or CD8+ T cells, or bulk PBMC T cells (not recorded which). The CDR3 here is CSASTSGRSRDTQYF.